What follows are 8 T cell receptor beta chains derived from one specimen sequenced in a study of CD8 T cells in Susac syndrome. The RNA, roughly 0.45 to 1 ug, was put through reverse transcription using random hexamers. Via MiXCR, TCRdb re-called the immunoSEQ multiplex PCR reads, giving one row per CDR3 protein. This table has approximately 180,000 distinct CDR3 sequences, around 95% appearing once. Input material: CD4+ T cells from PBMCs. The receptors derive from a human donor with multiple sclerosis.

V and J are TRBV7-8 and TRBJ2-7, with D maybe TRBD2 (5 bases). The CDR3 length is 16 residues. V was cut by 5 bases and J by 4 bases, with 21 bases left in between. Germline V gene lookup returns CDR1 SGHVS and CDR2 FQNEAQ. CDR3 coding DNA: TGTGCCAGCAGCCCGTCGACCGGCCGCGGGTGGTACGAGCAGTACTTC. It translates to CASSPSTGRGWYEQYF.

The chain joins TRBV9 to TRBJ2-1; D may match TRBD1 or TRBD2 (5 bases each). Germline CDR1 is SGDLS and CDR2 is YYNGEE. The length of the CDR3 is 16 residues. V was shortened by 3 bases and J by 0 bases, with 13 bases between the two germline ends. CDR3 region: CASSARGRNSYNEQFF. DNA for the CDR3: TGTGCCAGCAGCGCCCGGGGCAGGAACTCCTACAATGAGCAGTTCTTC.

The chain recombines TRBV29-1 with TRBJ1-1, with 7 bases that match TRBD1. V shed 1 base and J 5 bases; nucleotides not matched to a gene: 10. The germline CDR1 and CDR2 sequences are SQVTM and ANQGSEA. The CDR3 spans 15 residues. As DNA, the CDR3 is TGCAGCGTTGAAGTAAGGGGGCCCGTGGGAACTGAAGCTTTCTTT. Encoded protein: CSVEVRGPVGTEAFF.

For the CDR3, the DNA is TGTGCCAGCAGCGTAGAAGTCGAGGGTGTGGACACGCAGTATTTT. Its protein is CASSVEVEGVDTQYF. The chain is built from TRBV9 and TRBJ2-3; D possibly corresponds to TRBD2 (5 bases). Trimming took 0 bases from V and 9 from J, leaving 17 bases between them. Germline V CDR1 and CDR2: SGDLS, YYNGEE. This CDR3 has 15 amino acids.

This chain uses TRBV13 with TRBJ2-2; no firm D call. V was shortened by 4 bases and J by 8 bases, with 5 bases between the two germline ends. Germline assignment: CDR1 PRHDT and CDR2 FYEKMQ (reference sequence). The CDR3 totals 11 residues. Written as DNA, the CDR3 is TGTGCCAGCAGCTCTAGAGGGGAGCTGTTTTTT. Encoded protein: CASSSRGELFF.

This rearrangement joins TRBV7-9 to TRBJ2-5, with a possible D match to TRBD1 (5 bases). Germline V gives CDR1 SEHNR, CDR2 FQNEAQ (reference sequence). V shed 5 bases and J shed 5 bases, with 24 bases lying between them. This CDR3 comprises 17 residues. CDR3 sequence (DNA): TGTGCCAGCAGCCTACGACAGCCCGAACCTCGGCGGGAGACCCAGTACTTC. Its protein is CASSLRQPEPRRETQYF. Full variable domain (rest looked up from reference TRBV7-9 and TRBJ2-5): DTGVSQNPRHKITKRGQNVTFRCDPISEHNRLYWYRQTLGQGPEFLTYFQNEAQLEKSRLLSDRFSAERPKGSFSTLEIQRTEQGDSAMYLCASSLRQPEPRRETQYFGPGTRLLVL.

V gene TRBV2 combines with J gene TRBJ1-2; tentative D call: TRBD1 (5 bases). Between the trimmed V and J ends, which lost 3 bases and 4 bases, there was a span of 18 bases. Per the germline V gene, CDR1 is SNHLY and CDR2 is FYNNEI. This CDR3 has 16 residues. The CDR3 reads CASSDALGRATYGYTF. The CDR3 DNA reads TGTGCCAGCAGTGACGCCCTCGGCAGGGCTACCTATGGCTACACCTTC.

This chain connects TRBV29-1 to TRBJ1-2, with D tentatively TRBD1 (6 bases). Germline V gene sequence: CDR1 SQVTM, CDR2 ANQGSEA. This CDR3 spans 13 amino acids. V was pared by 7 bases and J by 3 bases, with 15 bases between. The CDR3 is CSAGRGQHYGYTF. DNA of the CDR3: TGCAGCGCTGGGCGAGGACAGCACTATGGCTACACCTTC.